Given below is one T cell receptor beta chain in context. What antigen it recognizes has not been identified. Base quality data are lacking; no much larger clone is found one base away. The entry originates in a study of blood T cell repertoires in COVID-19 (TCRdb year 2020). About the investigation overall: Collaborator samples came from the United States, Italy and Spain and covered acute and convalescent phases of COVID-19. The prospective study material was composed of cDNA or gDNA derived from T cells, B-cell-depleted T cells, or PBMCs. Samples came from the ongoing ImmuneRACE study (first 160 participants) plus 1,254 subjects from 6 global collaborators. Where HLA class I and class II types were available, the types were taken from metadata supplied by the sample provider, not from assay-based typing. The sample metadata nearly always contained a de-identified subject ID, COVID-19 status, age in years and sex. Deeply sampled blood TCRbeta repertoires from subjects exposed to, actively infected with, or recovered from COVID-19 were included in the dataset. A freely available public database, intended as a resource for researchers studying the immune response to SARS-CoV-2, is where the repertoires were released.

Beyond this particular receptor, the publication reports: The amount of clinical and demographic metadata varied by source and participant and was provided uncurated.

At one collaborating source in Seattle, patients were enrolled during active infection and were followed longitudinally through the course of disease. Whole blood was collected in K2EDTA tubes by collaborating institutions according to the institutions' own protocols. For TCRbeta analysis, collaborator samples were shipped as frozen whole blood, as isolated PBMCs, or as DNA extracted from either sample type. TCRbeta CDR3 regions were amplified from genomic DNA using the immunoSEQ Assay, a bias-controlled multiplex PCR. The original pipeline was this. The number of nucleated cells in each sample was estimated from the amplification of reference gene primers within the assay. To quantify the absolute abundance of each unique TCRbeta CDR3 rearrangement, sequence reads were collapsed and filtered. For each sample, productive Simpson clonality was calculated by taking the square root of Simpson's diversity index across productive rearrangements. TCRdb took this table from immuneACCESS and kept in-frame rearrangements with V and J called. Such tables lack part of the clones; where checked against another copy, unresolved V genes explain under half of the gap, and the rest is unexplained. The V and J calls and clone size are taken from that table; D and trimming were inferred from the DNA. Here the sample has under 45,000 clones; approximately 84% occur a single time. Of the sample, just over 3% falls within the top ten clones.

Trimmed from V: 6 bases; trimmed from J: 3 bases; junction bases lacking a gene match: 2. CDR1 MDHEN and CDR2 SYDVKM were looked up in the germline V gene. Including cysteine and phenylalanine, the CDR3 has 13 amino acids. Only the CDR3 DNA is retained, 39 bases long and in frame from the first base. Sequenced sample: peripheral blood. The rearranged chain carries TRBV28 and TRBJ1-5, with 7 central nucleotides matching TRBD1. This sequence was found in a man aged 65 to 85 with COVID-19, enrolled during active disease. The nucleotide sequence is TGTGCCAGCAGGGGACAGCCCAATCAGCCCCAGCATTTT. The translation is CASRGQPNQPQHF.